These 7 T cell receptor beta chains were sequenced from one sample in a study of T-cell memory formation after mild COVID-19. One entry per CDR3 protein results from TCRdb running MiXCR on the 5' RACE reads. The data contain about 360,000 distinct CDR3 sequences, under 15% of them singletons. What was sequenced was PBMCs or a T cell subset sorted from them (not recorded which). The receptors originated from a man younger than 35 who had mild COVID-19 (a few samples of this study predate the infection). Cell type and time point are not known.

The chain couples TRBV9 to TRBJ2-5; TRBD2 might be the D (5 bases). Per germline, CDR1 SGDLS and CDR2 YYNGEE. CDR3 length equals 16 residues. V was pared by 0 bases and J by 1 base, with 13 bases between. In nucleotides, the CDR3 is TGTGCCAGCAGCGTAGAACCGGGGATCATCCAAGAGACCCAGTACTTC. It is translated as CASSVEPGIIQETQYF.

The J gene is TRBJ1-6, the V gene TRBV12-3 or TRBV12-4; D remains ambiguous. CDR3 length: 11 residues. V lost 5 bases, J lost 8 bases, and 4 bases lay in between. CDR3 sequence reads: CASSSDSPLHF. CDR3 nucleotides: TGTGCCAGCAGTAGTGATTCACCCCTCCACTTT.

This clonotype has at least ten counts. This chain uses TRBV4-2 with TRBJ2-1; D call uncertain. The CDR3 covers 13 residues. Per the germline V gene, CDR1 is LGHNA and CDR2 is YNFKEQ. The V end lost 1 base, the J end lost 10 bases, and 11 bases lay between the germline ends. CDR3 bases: TGTGCCAGCAGCCAAGGAACACTTGGAGAGCAGTTCTTC. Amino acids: CASSQGTLGEQFF.

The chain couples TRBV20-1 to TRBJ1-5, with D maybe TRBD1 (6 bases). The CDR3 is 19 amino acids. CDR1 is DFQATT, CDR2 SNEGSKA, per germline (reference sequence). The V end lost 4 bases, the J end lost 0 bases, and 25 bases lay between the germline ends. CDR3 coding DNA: TGCAGTGCTAACGCCGCAAACTTAAGGGGGGGCGATAGCAATCAGCCCCAGCATTTT. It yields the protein CSANAANLRGGDSNQPQHF.

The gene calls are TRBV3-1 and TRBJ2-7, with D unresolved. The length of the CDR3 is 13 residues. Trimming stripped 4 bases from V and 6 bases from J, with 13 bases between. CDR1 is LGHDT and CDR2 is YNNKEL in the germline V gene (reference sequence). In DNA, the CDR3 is TGTGCCAGCAGCCGCGGTGGGCCGGCCGAGCAGTACTTC. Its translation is CASSRGGPAEQYF.

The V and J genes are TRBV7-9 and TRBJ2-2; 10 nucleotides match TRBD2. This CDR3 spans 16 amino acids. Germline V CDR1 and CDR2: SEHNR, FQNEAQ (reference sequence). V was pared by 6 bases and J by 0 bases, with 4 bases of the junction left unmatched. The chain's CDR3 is CASSFGLAANTGELFF. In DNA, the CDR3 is TGTGCCAGCAGTTTCGGACTAGCGGCGAACACCGGGGAGCTGTTTTTT. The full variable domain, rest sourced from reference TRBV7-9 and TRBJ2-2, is DTGVSQNPRHKITKRGQNVTFRCDPISEHNRLYWYRQTLGQGPEFLTYFQNEAQLEKSRLLSDRFSAERPKGSFSTLEIQRTEQGDSAMYLCASSFGLAANTGELFFGEGSRLTVL.

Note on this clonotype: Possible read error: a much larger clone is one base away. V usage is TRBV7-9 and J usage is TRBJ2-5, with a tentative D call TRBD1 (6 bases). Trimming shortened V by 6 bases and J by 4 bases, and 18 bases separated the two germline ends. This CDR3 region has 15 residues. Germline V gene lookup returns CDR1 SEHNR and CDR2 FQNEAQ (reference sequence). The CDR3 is CASSSVVVGGETQYF. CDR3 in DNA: TGTGCCAGCAGTAGTGTCGTGGTAGGGGGAGAGACCCAGTACTTC.